Shown below are 9 T cell receptor beta chains from a single sample sequenced in a study of cytomegalovirus exposure and HLA in healthy donors. The PCR ran on 60 Vbeta and 13 Jbeta primers. The repertoire was sequenced with immunoSEQ multiplex PCR; TCRdb's copy has only in-frame clones and lacks some. The sample lists about 270,000 clones, under 80% seen once, with over 2% in the top ten. The sample taken for sequencing was PBMCs. The receptors were sampled from a female donor in good health and CMV-seronegative.

CDR3 DNA sequence: TGTGCCAGCAGCCAAGGGACTAGCGGGCGTGGCGGGGAGCTGTTTTTT. Encoded protein: CASSQGTSGRGGELFF. J is TRBJ2-2 and V is TRBV9; 12 bases align to TRBD2. Germline V gene data show CDR1 as SGDLS and CDR2 as YYNGEE. J lost 7 bases, V lost 4 bases, and 8 bases had no gene match. This CDR3 region has 16 residues.

The V and J genes are TRBV19 and TRBJ1-5; D remains ambiguous. Trimming left V 4 bases short and J 5 bases short, with 12 bases between. Looked up from germline, CDR1 is LNHDA and CDR2 is SQIVND (reference sequence). The CDR3 has 14 amino acids. CDR3 in DNA: TGTGCCAGTAGTACGTACGGCGAGGATCAGCCCCAGCATTTT. This sequence encodes CASSTYGEDQPQHF.

This clone was seen a single time. J is TRBJ2-1 and V is TRBV7-9; perhaps TRBD2 as D (6 bases). This CDR3 has 14 amino acids. CDR1 SEHNR and CDR2 FQNEAQ come from the germline V gene (reference sequence). V lost 5 bases and J 14 bases, leaving 22 bases between the germline ends. This chain's CDR3 is CASSDPGRGTGEFF. The CDR3 nucleotides are TGTGCCAGCAGCGATCCAGGACGGGGGACCGGCGAGTTCTTC.

V usage is TRBV21-1 and J usage is TRBJ1-5; the table's D call TRBD1 went unverified against the DNA. TRBV21-1 is listed as a pseudogene. The CDR3 totals 18 residues. In nucleotides, the CDR3 is TGTGCCAGCAGCAAGAAAACTCGGGACAGGGATTGTAATCAGCCCCAGCATTTT. The encoded protein is CASSKKTRDRDCNQPQHF.

The V call is TRBV7-8, the J call TRBJ1-3; perhaps TRBD1 as D (6 bases). CDR3 size: 15 residues. V was shortened by 5 bases and J by 2 bases, with 13 bases between the two germline ends. Per the germline V gene, CDR1 is SGHVS and CDR2 is FQNEAQ. DNA of the CDR3: TGTGCCAGCAGCCTACGGAACAGGGCTGGAAACACCATATATTTT. Translation: CASSLRNRAGNTIYF.

This clone was seen only once. This chain connects TRBV9 to TRBJ2-5; weak D call: TRBD2 (6 bases). The better agreement between TRBJ2-7 and the DNA end casts doubt on the J call. The CDR3 spans 17 residues. The germline V gene encodes CDR1 SGDLS and CDR2 YYNGEE. CDR3 DNA sequence: TGTGCCAGCAGCCTAAGCCGGGACTCCCGGGGCTCCTACGAGCAGTACTTC. Its translation is CASSLSRDSRGSYEQYF.

This sequence joins TRBV6-1 and TRBJ2-7, with D perhaps matching TRBD2 (6 bases). Germline CDR1 is MNHNS and CDR2 is SASEGT. The CDR3 has 15 residues. With 3 bases removed from V and 4 bases from J, the gap between germline ends came to 16 bases. The CDR3, as DNA: TGTGCCAGCAGTGAGGAGGGTCGAAGGGGTTACGAGCAGTACTTC. Amino acids: CASSEEGRRGYEQYF.

This sequence joins TRBV28 and TRBJ2-1; 9 bases are a match to TRBD1. The CDR3 has 16 residues. The germline V gene has CDR1 MDHEN and CDR2 SYDVKM. Germline trimming cut 6 bases from V and 1 base from J; bases unmatched to any gene: 7. The CDR3 spells CASRYRGLSSYNEQFF. For the CDR3, the DNA is TGTGCCAGCAGGTACAGGGGGCTCAGTTCCTACAATGAGCAGTTCTTC.

This chain connects TRBV7-2 to TRBJ2-3; D unclear. The V gene's germline CDR1 is SGHTA and CDR2 FQGNSA. Trimming pared 5 bases from V and 6 bases from J, leaving 9 bases between. The CDR3 runs 12 residues. The CDR3 protein is CASSRAWDTQYF. The DNA for the CDR3 is TGTGCCAGCAGCCGAGCGTGGGATACGCAGTATTTT.